Presented here are 21 T cell receptor beta chains from one specimen sequenced in a study of blood T cell repertoires in COVID-19. Generated by immunoSEQ multiplex PCR, the TCRdb table keeps only in-frame clones and is missing some. The sample includes hundreds of thousands of clones, 83% of them seen just once. The sample taken for sequencing was peripheral blood. These receptor sequences come from a woman aged 50 to 60 with acute or convalescent COVID-19.

This clone has only one observation. The sample contains more than one DNA sequence encoding this CDR3. The genes are TRBV11-3 and TRBJ2-7; D is possibly TRBD2 (6 bases). The germline V and J ends were trimmed by 5 bases and 1 base, with 9 bases remaining between them. The CDR3 runs to 13 residues. Germline loops: CDR1 SGHNT, CDR2 YENEEA. The CDR3: CASSLGGSYEQYF. As DNA, the CDR3 is TGTGCCAGCAGCCTCGGGGGATCCTACGAGCAGTACTTC. Combining the CDR3 with reference TRBV11-3 and TRBJ2-7 gives the whole variable domain EAGVVQSPRYKIIEKKQPVAFWCNPISGHNTLYWYLQNLGQGPELLIRYENEEAVDDSQLPKDRFSAERLKGVDSTLKIQPAELGDSAVYLCASSLGGSYEQYFGPGTRLTVT.

The chain carries TRBV4-1 and TRBJ2-1; 10 bases agree with TRBD2. V lost 3 bases, J lost 3 bases, and 2 bases stayed unmatched. The CDR3 sequence is 15 residues long. Germline loops: CDR1 MGHRA, CDR2 YSYEKL. The CDR3 nucleotides are TGCGCCAGCAGCCACTCTAGCGGGAGCTACAATGAGCAGTTCTTC. As protein: CASSHSSGSYNEQFF.

The chain joins TRBV6-5 to TRBJ1-4; possibly TRBD1 for D (5 bases). V was shortened by 9 bases and J by 5 bases, with 16 bases between the two germline ends. CDR1 MNHEY and CDR2 SVGAGI come from the germline V gene. This CDR3 has 14 residues. The DNA for the CDR3 is TGTGCCAGTGGAGGGGAGGGAATGAATGAAAAACTGTTTTTT. This codes for CASGGEGMNEKLFF.

The V call is TRBV24-1, the J call TRBJ2-1; 8 positions agree with TRBD2. The CDR3 length is 16 residues. Trimming cost V 3 bases and J 4 bases; bases outside gene matches: 7. The germline V gene has CDR1 KGHDR and CDR2 SFDVKD. The CDR3 sequence is CATSDATSGNYNEQFF. CDR3 coding DNA: TGTGCCACCAGTGATGCTACTAGCGGAAATTACAATGAGCAGTTCTTC.

A single count supports this clone. The gene calls are TRBV7-8 and TRBJ2-3; 7 positions agree with TRBD1. The CDR3 extends over 14 amino acids. Germline loops: CDR1 SGHVS, CDR2 FQNEAQ. Unmatched junction bases numbered 5, after V lost 6 bases and J lost 2 bases. The CDR3 DNA sequence: TGTGCCAGCAGATGGACAGGAGCCACAGATACGCAGTATTTT. Translated: CASRWTGATDTQYF.

The V and J genes are TRBV19 and TRBJ1-5; a weak D match, TRBD1 (6 bases). The CDR3 contains 14 residues. Trimming cost V 5 bases and J 5 bases, with 13 bases left between them. The germline V gene has CDR1 LNHDA and CDR2 SQIVND (reference sequence). CDR3 DNA: TGTGCCAGTAGTTATCGACAGGCGGATCAGCCCCAGCATTTT. This encodes CASSYRQADQPQHF.

This chain links TRBV5-1 with TRBJ1-5; a weak D match, TRBD1 (6 bases). Germline V gene lookup returns CDR1 SGHRS and CDR2 YFSETQ. V lost 4 bases and J 5 bases, leaving 13 bases between the germline ends. This CDR3 is 14 amino acids long. The CDR3 DNA sequence: TGCGCCAGCAGCACAGGGCCCACCGATCAGCCCCAGCATTTT. It specifies CASSTGPTDQPQHF.

This rearrangement joins TRBV19 to TRBJ2-5, with TRBD2 as a possible D gene (5 bases). The CDR3 is made up of 15 amino acids. Germline V lookup: CDR1 LNHDA, CDR2 SQIVND (reference sequence). V was trimmed by 5 bases and J by 5 bases, leaving 18 bases between them. Written as DNA, the CDR3 is TGTGCCAGTAGTTTCCCCCCCGGGGAACTGGAGACCCAGTACTTC. Translated, it gives CASSFPPGELETQYF.

The rearrangement links TRBV5-1 to TRBJ1-1; no reliable D call. The germline CDR1 and CDR2 sequences are SGHRS and YFSETQ. Trimming took off 4 bases at V and 5 bases at J, with 12 bases between the two ends. The length of the CDR3 is 13 residues. The CDR3 DNA follows: TGCGCCAGCAGCGAGCGCGGGGTGACTGAAGCTTTCTTT. As protein: CASSERGVTEAFF.

This clone occurred a few times. This chain links TRBV30 with TRBJ2-7; D possibly corresponds to TRBD2 (6 bases). V lost 4 bases, J lost 0 bases, and 13 bases lay in between. The CDR3 covers 14 residues. Germline V gene lookup returns CDR1 GTSNPN and CDR2 SVGIG (reference sequence). CDR3 nucleotide sequence: TGTGCCTGGAACCGAGGGACTGCCTCCTACGAGCAGTACTTC. Its translation: CAWNRGTASYEQYF.

Only one count was recorded for this clone. V is TRBV19 and J is TRBJ2-5, with TRBD2 as a possible D gene (5 bases). Germline assignment: CDR1 LNHDA and CDR2 SQIVND (reference sequence). V dropped 8 bases and J dropped 3 bases, with 13 bases sitting between them. This CDR3 is 13 amino acids long. The CDR3 DNA reads as TGTGCCAGTGGGAGTACCCGAAAAGAGACCCAGTACTTC. Its translation is CASGSTRKETQYF.

A few counts support this clone. The V and J genes are TRBV10-2 and TRBJ2-7; perhaps TRBD2 as D (5 bases). The CDR3 has 15 amino acids. V was trimmed by 5 bases and J by 7 bases, leaving 21 bases between them. Germline assignment: CDR1 WSHSY and CDR2 SAAADI. CDR3 loop: CASSTTRFGNGEQYF. The CDR3 DNA is TGCGCCAGCAGTACCACTAGATTCGGGAATGGGGAGCAGTACTTC.

The chain combines TRBV7-9 with TRBJ1-3; 7 bases are shared with TRBD1. Germline CDR1 is SEHNR and CDR2 is FQNEAQ (reference sequence). There are 17 residues in the CDR3. Trimming cost V 5 bases and J 0 bases; bases outside gene matches: 10. CDR3: CASSTPTGNFSGNTIYF. The CDR3 DNA is TGTGCCAGCAGCACCCCGACAGGGAATTTCTCTGGAAACACCATATATTTT.

This clone was recorded only once. The genes are TRBV15 and TRBJ2-1; D not resolved. Germline lookup yields CDR1 LNHNV and CDR2 YYDKDF (reference sequence). The CDR3 runs to 15 residues. Between the trimmed V and J ends, which lost 4 bases and 8 bases, there was a span of 18 bases. The CDR3 nucleotides are TGTGCCACCAGCATGGTGAGCTTAGAATACGATGAGCAGTTCTTC. Protein: CATSMVSLEYDEQFF.

The genes are TRBV3-1 (or the pseudogene TRBV3-2) and TRBJ2-1; no definite D call. Germline V gene lookup returns CDR1 LGHDT and CDR2 YNNKEL (reference sequence). This CDR3 comprises 17 residues. The V gene lost 0 bases and the J gene lost 2 bases, with 14 bases spanning the gap. CDR3 coding DNA: TGTGCCAGCAGCCAAGATTCACGAGCGTCGACCTACAATGAGCAGTTCTTC. This translates into CASSQDSRASTYNEQFF.

This clone occurred many times. Additional DNA sequences in this sample encode the identical CDR3. The chain links TRBV7-2 to TRBJ2-3; 9 nucleotides match TRBD2. The CDR3 is made up of 17 amino acids. The ends lost 2 bases at V and 2 bases at J; junction bases unmatched: 8. The germline V gene has CDR1 SGHTA and CDR2 FQGNSA. As DNA, the CDR3 is TGTGCCAGCAGCTTACGACTAGCGGAGGGGGTCACAGATACGCAGTATTTT. It codes for CASSLRLAEGVTDTQYF.

The chain uses TRBV5-4 and TRBJ1-6; no firm D call. V lost 0 bases and J 11 bases, leaving 6 bases between the germline ends. This CDR3 contains 12 residues. The germline V gene has CDR1 SGHNT and CDR2 YYREEE (reference sequence). In DNA, the CDR3 is TGTGCCAGCAGCTTGGGAGGAACACCCCTCCACTTT. Protein sequence: CASSLGGTPLHF. The full variable domain, in which reference TRBV5-4 and TRBJ1-6 provide the parts outside the CDR3, is ETGVTQSPTHLIKTRGQQVTLRCSSQSGHNTVSWYQQALGQGPQFIFQYYREEENGRGNFPPRFSGLQFPNYSSELNVNALELDDSALYLCASSLGGTPLHFGNGTRLTVT.

This chain uses TRBV28 with TRBJ1-2, with a tentative D call TRBD1 (5 bases). This CDR3 has 12 amino acids. CDR1 MDHEN and CDR2 SYDVKM come from the germline V gene. Trimming removed 11 bases at V and 4 bases at J, with 14 bases between. In nucleotides, the CDR3 is TGTGCCCATCTTCGTCAGGGCTATGGCTACACCTTC. It encodes CAHLRQGYGYTF.

In regard to this clone: Other DNA sequences in this sample translate to the same CDR3. V is TRBV7-9 and J is TRBJ2-7; possibly TRBD1 for D (6 bases). Trimming took off 6 bases at V and 4 bases at J, with 13 bases between the two ends. Germline CDR1 reads SEHNR; CDR2 reads FQNEAQ (reference sequence). The CDR3 covers 13 residues. In nucleotides, the CDR3 is TGTGCCAGCAGTAAATATCAGGGGTACGAGCAGTACTTC. It yields the protein CASSKYQGYEQYF.

The genes are TRBV19 and TRBJ2-1, with 11 bases identical to TRBD1. V lost 0 bases and J lost 6; bases outside the gene matches: 4. This CDR3 has 16 amino acids. In germline, CDR1 is LNHDA, CDR2 SQIVND (reference sequence). The CDR3 coding sequence is TGTGCCAGTAGTATAGACGGACAGGGGGCGGGCAATGAGCAGTTCTTC. Protein product: CASSIDGQGAGNEQFF.

This chain links TRBV12-3 or TRBV12-4 with TRBJ2-3, with TRBD2 as a possible D gene (5 bases). The V gene lost 6 bases and the J gene lost 1 base, with 8 bases spanning the gap. There are 13 residues in the CDR3. The CDR3 DNA reads as TGTGCCAGCAGGAGGGCTGGCACAGATACGCAGTATTTT. Translating gives CASRRAGTDTQYF.